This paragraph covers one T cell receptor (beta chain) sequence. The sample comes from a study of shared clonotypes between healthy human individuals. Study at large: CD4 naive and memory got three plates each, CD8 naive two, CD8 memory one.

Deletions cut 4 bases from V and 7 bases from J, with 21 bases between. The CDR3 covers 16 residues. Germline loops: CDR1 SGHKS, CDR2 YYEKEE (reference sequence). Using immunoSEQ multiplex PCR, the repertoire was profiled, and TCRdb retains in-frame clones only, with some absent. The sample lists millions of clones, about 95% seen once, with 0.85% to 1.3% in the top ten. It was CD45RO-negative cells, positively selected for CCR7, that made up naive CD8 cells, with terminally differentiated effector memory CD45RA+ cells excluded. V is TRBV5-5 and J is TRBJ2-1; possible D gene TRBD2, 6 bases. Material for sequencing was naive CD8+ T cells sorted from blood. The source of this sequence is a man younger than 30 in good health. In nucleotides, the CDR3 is TGTGCCAGCAGCGAGGCCGGGACTCCTCCATCTAATGAGCAGTTCTTC. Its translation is CASSEAGTPPSNEQFF.